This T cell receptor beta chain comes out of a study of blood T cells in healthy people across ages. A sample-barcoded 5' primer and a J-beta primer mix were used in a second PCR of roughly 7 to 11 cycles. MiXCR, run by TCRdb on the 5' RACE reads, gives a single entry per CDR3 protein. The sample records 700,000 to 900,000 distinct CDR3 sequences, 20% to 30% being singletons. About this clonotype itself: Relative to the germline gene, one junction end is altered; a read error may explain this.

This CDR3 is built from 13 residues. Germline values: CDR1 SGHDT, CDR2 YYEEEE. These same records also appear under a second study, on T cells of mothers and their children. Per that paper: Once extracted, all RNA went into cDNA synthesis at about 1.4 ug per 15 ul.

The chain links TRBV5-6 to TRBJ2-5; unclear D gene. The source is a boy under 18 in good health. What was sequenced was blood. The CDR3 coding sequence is TGTGCCAGCAGCTTGGAGTTGAAATCTCATGCGTTCTTC. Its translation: CASSLELKSHAFF. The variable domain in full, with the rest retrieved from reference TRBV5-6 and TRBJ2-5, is DAGVTQSPTHLIKTRGQQVTLRCSPKSGHDTVSWYQQALGQGPQFIFQYYEEEERQRGNFPDRFSGHQFPNYSSELNVNALLLGDSALYLCASSLELKSHAFFGPGTRLLVL.